Given below is one T cell receptor beta chain in context. This sample was included in a study of shared clonotypes between healthy human individuals. CDR3 length: 14 amino acids. Unmatched junction bases numbered 7, after V lost 6 bases and J lost 6 bases. The germline V gene encodes CDR1 SGHVS and CDR2 FNYEAQ. Libraries were prepared by immunoSEQ multiplex PCR; TCRdb keeps only in-frame clonotypes and omits some of them. The table lists around 480,000 clones, nearly 80% of them singletons. The sequencing sample was made of PBMCs. The clonotype originates from a middle-aged woman in good health. Some clones in this sample may be carry-over from other donors' samples. The chain carries TRBV7-6 and TRBJ2-1; TRBD2 matches at 8 bases. Here the CDR3 DNA reads TGTGCCAGCAGTGGAGCGGGAGTTATCAATGAGCAGTTCTTC. This codes for CASSGAGVINEQFF.